The entry below describes one T cell receptor beta chain. Its antigen is not known. These data are taken from a study of cytomegalovirus exposure and HLA in healthy donors. The donors formed part of the roughly 120-subject validation cohort, distinct from the approximately 670-subject first cohort. The CDR3 contains 12 residues. The J segment lost 10 bases and the V segment lost 5 bases, leaving 6 bases of the junction unmatched. Looked up from germline, CDR1 is MNHEY and CDR2 is SVGAGI. General study points: Rarity marked most TCR sequences, yet some public TCRs occurred in many donors.

The table came from immunoSEQ multiplex PCR; TCRdb's copy has only in-frame clones and leaves some out. The table has approximately 270,000 clones, around 85% seen once. This sequence joins TRBV6-5 and TRBJ1-2; 8 bases agree with TRBD1. The origin of this receptor is a woman in her late teens or twenties in good health and CMV-seronegative. The source material was PBMCs. The CDR3 loop reads CASSGQGDDYTF. The CDR3 DNA reads as TGTGCCAGCAGTGGACAGGGTGATGACTACACCTTC.